This T cell receptor beta chain was sequenced for a study of metastatic and nonmetastatic thyroid tumors. The wider study: Repertoires from blood and tumor or nodule tissue of malignant and benign thyroid patients were compared.

All patients reached thyroid surgery having received no treatment beforehand. Study observations and caveats: Reported TCR beta diversity, measured in blood and tumor, was significantly higher for malignant thyroid tumors than for benign nodules.

The V end was cut by 0 bases, the J end by 5 bases, with 10 bases between. The germline V gene encodes CDR1 MNHNY and CDR2 SVGAGI (reference sequence). The CDR3 consists of 14 residues. Study processing details: Clinicopathological groups supplied CDR3 differences that were used to build a distant-metastasis classifier for papillary thyroid cancer. TCRdb re-clonotyped the PCR reads via MiXCR. TCRdb's processing, not the authors', yielded these V and J calls. The table lists more than 40,000 clones, 15% to 20% of them singletons, with roughly 20% in the top ten. This clone was seen a handful of times. Its antigen is not known. This may stem from a read error, because a much larger clone lies one nucleotide away. The conserved phenylalanine or tryptophan is not found at the CDR3 terminus, so this likely reflects a read error.

Material for sequencing was blood. The sequence was collected from a female donor with papillary thyroid cancer or a benign thyroid nodule (not recorded which). Some clones in this sample may be carry-over from other donors' samples. The chain recombines TRBV6-6 with TRBJ1-1; D possibly corresponds to TRBD1 (5 bases). The DNA for the CDR3 is TGTGCCAGCAGTTACTCTCAGGGCCCAACTGAAGCTTTCCTT. It yields the protein CASSYSQGPTEAFL.